This T cell receptor beta chain was sequenced for a study of blood T cells in healthy people across ages. In the case of this clonotype: The antigen remains undetermined.

Study-wide results and caveats: The study lacked donor CMV status, which possibly confounded expanded clonotype changes. Strong correlation linked observed beta diversity and percent naive T cells.

PCR was performed a second time for roughly 7 to 11 cycles using a sample-barcoded 5' primer and a J-beta primer mix. TCRdb recomputed calls from the 5' RACE reads with MiXCR, one row per CDR3 protein. The profile shows about 1.8 million distinct CDR3 sequences, 49% of them singletons. V lost 3 bases, J lost 5 bases, and 14 bases lay in between. The CDR3 has 14 amino acids. CDR1 is SGDLS and CDR2 is YYNGEE in the germline V gene. Sequencing was done on a sample of blood. The TCR sequence derives from a woman aged 40 to 50 in good health. V is TRBV9 and J is TRBJ2-5; D may match TRBD1 or TRBD2 (6 bases each). The CDR3 DNA reads TGTGCCAGCAGCGCAGGGGTGCGGGGTGAGACCCAGTACTTC. It translates to CASSAGVRGETQYF.